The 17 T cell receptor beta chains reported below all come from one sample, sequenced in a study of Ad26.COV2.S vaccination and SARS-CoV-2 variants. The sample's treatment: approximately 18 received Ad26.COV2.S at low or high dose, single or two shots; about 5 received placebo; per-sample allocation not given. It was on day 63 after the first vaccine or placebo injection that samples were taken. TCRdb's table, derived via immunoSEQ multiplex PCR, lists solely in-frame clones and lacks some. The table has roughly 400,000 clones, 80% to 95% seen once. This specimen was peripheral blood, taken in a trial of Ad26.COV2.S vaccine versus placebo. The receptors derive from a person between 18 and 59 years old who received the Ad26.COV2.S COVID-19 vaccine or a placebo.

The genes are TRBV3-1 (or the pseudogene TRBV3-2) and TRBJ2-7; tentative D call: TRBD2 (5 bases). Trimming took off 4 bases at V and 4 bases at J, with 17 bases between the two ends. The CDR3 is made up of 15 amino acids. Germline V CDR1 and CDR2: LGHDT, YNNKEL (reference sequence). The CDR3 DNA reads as TGTGCCAGCAGCCGAACGGGGAGACCCATTTACGAGCAGTACTTC. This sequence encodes CASSRTGRPIYEQYF.

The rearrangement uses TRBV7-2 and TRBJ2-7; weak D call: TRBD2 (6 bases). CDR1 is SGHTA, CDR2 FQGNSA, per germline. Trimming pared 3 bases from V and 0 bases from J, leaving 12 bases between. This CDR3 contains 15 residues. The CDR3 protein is CASSFLGGSSYEQYF. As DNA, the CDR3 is TGTGCCAGCAGCTTCCTGGGGGGTAGCTCCTACGAGCAGTACTTC.

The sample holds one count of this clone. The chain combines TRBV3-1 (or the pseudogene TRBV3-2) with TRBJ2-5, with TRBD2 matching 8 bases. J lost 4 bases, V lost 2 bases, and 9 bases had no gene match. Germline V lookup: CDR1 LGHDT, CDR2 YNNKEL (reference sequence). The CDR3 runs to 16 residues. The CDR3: CASSQSRLAGTETQYF. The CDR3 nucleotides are TGTGCCAGCAGCCAATCTCGCCTAGCGGGTACAGAGACCCAGTACTTC.

The CDR3 is CASRQLQGNPYNEQFF. CDR3 DNA sequence: TGTGCCAGCAGGCAATTACAGGGGAACCCATACAATGAGCAGTTCTTC. The rearrangement uses TRBV11-2 and TRBJ2-1; 7 nucleotides agree with TRBD1. This CDR3 spans 16 amino acids. Germline values: CDR1 SGHAT, CDR2 FQNNGV. The trim removed 6 bases at V and 4 bases at J, leaving 12 bases unmatched.

The CDR3 spells CASSGVGARDSGANVLTF. The CDR3, as DNA: TGTGCCAGCAGCGGAGTGGGTGCGAGGGACTCTGGGGCCAACGTCCTGACTTTC. The chain uses TRBV6-2 or TRBV6-3 and TRBJ2-6; TRBD2 might be the D (5 bases). In germline, CDR1 is MNHEY, CDR2 SVGEGT. Trimming took off 6 bases at V and 0 bases at J, with 18 bases between the two ends. The CDR3 covers 18 residues.

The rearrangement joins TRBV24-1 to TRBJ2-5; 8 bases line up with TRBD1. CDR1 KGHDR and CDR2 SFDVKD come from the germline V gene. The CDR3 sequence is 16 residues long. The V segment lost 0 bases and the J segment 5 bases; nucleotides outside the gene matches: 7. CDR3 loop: CATSDLGSGGTETQYF. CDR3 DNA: TGTGCCACCAGTGATTTGGGATCAGGGGGCACGGAGACCCAGTACTTC.

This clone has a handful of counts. CDR3 DNA: TGTGCCAGCAGTATCTTGGGGACAGGGGTTAATTCACCCCTCCACTTT. It codes for CASSILGTGVNSPLHF. The chain is built from TRBV5-6 and TRBJ1-6, with 10 positions matching TRBD1. V dropped 5 bases and J dropped 6; count of bases not matched to a gene: 8. Germline V CDR1 and CDR2: SGHDT, YYEEEE. The CDR3 is 16 residues long. The whole variable domain, remainder taken from reference TRBV5-6 and TRBJ1-6, is DAGVTQSPTHLIKTRGQQVTLRCSPKSGHDTVSWYQQALGQGPQFIFQYYEEEERQRGNFPDRFSGHQFPNYSSELNVNALLLGDSALYLCASSILGTGVNSPLHFGNGTRLTVT.

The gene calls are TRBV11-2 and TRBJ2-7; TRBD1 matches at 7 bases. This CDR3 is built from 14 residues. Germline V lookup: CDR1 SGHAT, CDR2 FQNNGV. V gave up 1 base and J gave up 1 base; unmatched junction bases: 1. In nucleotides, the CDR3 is TGTGCCAGCAGCTTAGGGACAGGATCCTACGAGCAGTACTTC. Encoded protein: CASSLGTGSYEQYF.

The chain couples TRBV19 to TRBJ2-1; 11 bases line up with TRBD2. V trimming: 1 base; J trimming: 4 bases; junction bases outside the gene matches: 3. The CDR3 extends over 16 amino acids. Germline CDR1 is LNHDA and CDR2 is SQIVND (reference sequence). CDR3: CASSIVSGRGYNEQFF. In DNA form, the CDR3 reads TGTGCCAGTAGTATAGTTAGCGGGAGGGGATACAATGAGCAGTTCTTC.

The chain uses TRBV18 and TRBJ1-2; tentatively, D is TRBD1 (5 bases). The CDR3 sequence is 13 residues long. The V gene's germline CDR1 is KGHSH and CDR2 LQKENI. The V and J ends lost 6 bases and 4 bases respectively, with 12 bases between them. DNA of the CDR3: TGTGCCAGCTCTCGCAGGGATAGCTATGGCTACACCTTC. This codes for CASSRRDSYGYTF.

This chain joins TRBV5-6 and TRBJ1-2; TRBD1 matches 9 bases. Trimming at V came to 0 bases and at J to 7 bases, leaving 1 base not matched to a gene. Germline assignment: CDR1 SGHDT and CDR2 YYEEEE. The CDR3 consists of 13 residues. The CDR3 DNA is TGTGCCAGCAGCTTGGGACAGGGGGTTGGCTACACCTTC. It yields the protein CASSLGQGVGYTF.

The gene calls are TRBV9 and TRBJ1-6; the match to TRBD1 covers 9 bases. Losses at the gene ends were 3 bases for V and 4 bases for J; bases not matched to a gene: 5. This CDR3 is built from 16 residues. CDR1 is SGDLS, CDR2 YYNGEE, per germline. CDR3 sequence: CASSGLQGAYNSPLHF. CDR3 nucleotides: TGTGCCAGCAGCGGGTTACAGGGGGCTTATAATTCACCCCTCCACTTT.

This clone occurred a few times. CDR3 loop: CASSVDGRENTIYF. The CDR3 DNA reads TGTGCCAGCAGCGTAGATGGCAGGGAGAACACCATATATTTT. The chain carries TRBV9 and TRBJ1-3; D may be TRBD1 (5 bases). The CDR3 totals 14 residues. The V gene lost 0 bases and the J gene lost 7 bases, with 11 bases spanning the gap. The germline CDR1 and CDR2 sequences are SGDLS and YYNGEE.

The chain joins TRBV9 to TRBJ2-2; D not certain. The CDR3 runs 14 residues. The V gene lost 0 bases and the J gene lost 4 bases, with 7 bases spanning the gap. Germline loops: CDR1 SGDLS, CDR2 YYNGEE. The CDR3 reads CASSVVSGTGELFF. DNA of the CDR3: TGTGCCAGCAGCGTAGTTAGTGGCACCGGGGAGCTGTTTTTT.

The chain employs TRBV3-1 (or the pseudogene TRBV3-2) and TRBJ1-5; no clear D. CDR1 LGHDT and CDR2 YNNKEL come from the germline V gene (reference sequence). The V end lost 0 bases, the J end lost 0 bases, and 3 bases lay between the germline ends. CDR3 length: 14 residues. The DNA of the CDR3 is TGTGCCAGCAGCCAAGAAGATAGCAATCAGCCCCAGCATTTT. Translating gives CASSQEDSNQPQHF.

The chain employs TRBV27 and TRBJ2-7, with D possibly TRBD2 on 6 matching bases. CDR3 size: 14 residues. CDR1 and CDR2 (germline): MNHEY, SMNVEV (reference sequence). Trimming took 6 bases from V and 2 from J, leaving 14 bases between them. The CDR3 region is CASSAFGGTYEQYF. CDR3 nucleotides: TGTGCCAGCAGCGCGTTCGGGGGTACCTACGAGCAGTACTTC.

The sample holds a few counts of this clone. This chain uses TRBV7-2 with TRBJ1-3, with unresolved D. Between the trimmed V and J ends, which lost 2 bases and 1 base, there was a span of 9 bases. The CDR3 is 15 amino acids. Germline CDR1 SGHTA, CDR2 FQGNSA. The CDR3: CASSLSGKSGNTIYF. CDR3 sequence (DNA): TGTGCCAGCAGCTTATCGGGGAAGTCTGGAAACACCATATATTTT.